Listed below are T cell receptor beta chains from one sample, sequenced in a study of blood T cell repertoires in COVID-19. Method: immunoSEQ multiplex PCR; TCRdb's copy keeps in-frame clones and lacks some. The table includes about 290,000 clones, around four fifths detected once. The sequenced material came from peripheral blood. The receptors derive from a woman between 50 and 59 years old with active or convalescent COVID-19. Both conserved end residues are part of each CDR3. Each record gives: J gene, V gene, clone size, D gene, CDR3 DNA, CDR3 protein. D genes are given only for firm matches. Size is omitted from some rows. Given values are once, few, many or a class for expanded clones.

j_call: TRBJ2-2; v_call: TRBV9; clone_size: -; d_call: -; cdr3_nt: TGTGCCAGCAGCGTAGACCAGACCGGGGAGCTGTTTTTT; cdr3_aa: CASSVDQTGELFF
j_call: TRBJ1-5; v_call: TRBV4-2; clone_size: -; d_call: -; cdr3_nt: TGTGCCAGCAGCCAAGTCCCTTCCCGGACAATTTATCAGCCCCAGCATTTT; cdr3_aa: CASSQVPSRTIYQPQHF
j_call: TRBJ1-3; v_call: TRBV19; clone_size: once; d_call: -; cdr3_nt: TGTGCCAGTAGTCCCCTCCTGGGAGGCAACTCTGGAAACACCATATATTTT; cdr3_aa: CASSPLLGGNSGNTIYF
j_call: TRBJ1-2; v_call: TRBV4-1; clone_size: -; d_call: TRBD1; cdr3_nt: TGCGCCAGCAGCCGGGGGACAGGGGACGCTGGCTACACCTTC; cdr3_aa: CASSRGTGDAGYTF
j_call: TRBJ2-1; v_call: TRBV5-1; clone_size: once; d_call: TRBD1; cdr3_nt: TGCGCCAGCAGCTTGAGGCAAGACAGGGGGCTCGGGAGCGATGAGCAGTTCTTC; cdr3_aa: CASSLRQDRGLGSDEQFF
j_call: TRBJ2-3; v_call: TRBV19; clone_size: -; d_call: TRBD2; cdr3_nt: TGTGCCAGTAGTTCCAGACTAGCGGGAGGTGCAGATACGCAGTATTTT; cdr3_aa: CASSSRLAGGADTQYF
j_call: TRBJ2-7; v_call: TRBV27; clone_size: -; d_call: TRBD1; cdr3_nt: TGTGCCAGCAGTTTCTACAGGGGGCTTAATTACGAGCAGTACTTC; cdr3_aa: CASSFYRGLNYEQYF
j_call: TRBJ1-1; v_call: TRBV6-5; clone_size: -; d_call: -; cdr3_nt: TGTGCCAGCAGTCCGCGGTCGAAGACTGAAGCTTTCTTT; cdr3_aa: CASSPRSKTEAFF
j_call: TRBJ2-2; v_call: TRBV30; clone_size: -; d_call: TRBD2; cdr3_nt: TGTGCCTGGAGCCCCAGCCGGTTTAGCGGGAGGGGGACCGGGGAGCTGTTTTTT; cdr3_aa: CAWSPSRFSGRGTGELFF
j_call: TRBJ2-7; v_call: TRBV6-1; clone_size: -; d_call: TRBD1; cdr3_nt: TGTGCCAGCAGTGCCTTAGGACAGGGGGCTATCTACGAGCAGTACTTC; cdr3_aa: CASSALGQGAIYEQYF
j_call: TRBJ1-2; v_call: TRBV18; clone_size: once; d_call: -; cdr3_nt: TGTGCCAGCTCACCAGGAGGCGGCAGGCTCTATGGCTACACCTTC; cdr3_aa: CASSPGGGRLYGYTF
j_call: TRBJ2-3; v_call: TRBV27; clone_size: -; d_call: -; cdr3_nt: TGTGCCAGCAGTTTTCTACGGGGGAGCACAGATACGCAGTATTTT; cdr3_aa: CASSFLRGSTDTQYF
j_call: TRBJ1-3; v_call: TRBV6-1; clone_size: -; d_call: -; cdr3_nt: TGTGCCAGCAGTGAATATAGGGGTTCCCATATGACCTCTGGAAACACCATATATTTT; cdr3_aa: CASSEYRGSHMTSGNTIYF
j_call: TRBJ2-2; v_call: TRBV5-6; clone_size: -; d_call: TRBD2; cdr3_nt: TGTGCCAGCAGCAGTAGCGGGTCGGCGAACACCGGGGAGCTGTTTTTT; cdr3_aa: CASSSSGSANTGELFF
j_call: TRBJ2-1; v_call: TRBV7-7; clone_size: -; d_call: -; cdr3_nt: TGTGCTAGCAGCTTAGCGGAGGGAACCCCAAACAATGAGCAGTTCTTC; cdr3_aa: CASSLAEGTPNNEQFF
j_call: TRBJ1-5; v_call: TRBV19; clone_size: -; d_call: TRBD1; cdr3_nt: TGTGCCAGTAGTTCCCGACAGGGGGATCAGCCCCAGCATTTT; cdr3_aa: CASSSRQGDQPQHF
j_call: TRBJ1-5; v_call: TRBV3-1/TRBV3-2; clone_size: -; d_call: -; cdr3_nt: TGTGCCAGCAGCCAAGAAAGTCGACAGTATAGCAATCAGCCCCAGCATTTT; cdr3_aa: CASSQESRQYSNQPQHF